This T cell receptor beta chain is drawn from a study of cytomegalovirus exposure and HLA in healthy donors. Trimming pared 4 bases from V and 2 bases from J, leaving 15 bases between. The CDR3 totals 16 residues. Germline CDR1 and CDR2: MNHEY and SVGAGI. This clone was picked up a small number of times. Both 60 Vbeta primers and 13 Jbeta primers went into the PCR. Profiled with immunoSEQ multiplex PCR; TCRdb holds only in-frame clones, not every one. This sample has approximately 30,000 clones, with about 67% found just once. J is TRBJ2-1 and V is TRBV6-5, with unresolved D. Sequenced material: PBMCs. This TCR was sampled from a man aged 35 to 55 in good health and CMV-seropositive. CDR3 in DNA: TGTGCCAGCAGTTCAGATGGAGCGCGCGCCTACAATGAGCAGTTCTTC. Its protein product is CASSSDGARAYNEQFF.